The clone carrying this TCR beta chain has a count of ten or more. Primers used in a second PCR of about 6 to 11 cycles were a sample-barcoded 5' primer and a J-beta primer mix. TCRdb used MiXCR to reprocess the 5' RACE reads, holding one entry per CDR3 protein. The sample records about 640,000 distinct CDR3 sequences, around 41% being singletons. CDR3 length equals 15 residues. The V and J ends lost 5 bases and 1 base, in that order; junction bases with no gene match: 3. The germline V gene has CDR1 LGHNA and CDR2 YSLEER. This entry is derived from a study of blood T cells in healthy people across ages.

The TCR was taken from a man at least 80 years old in good health. The chain employs TRBV4-3 and TRBJ2-5; 11 nucleotides agree with TRBD2. The sample comprised blood. CDR3 loop: CASSTSGSAQETQYF. The DNA for the CDR3 is TGCGCCAGCAGCACTAGCGGGAGCGCCCAAGAGACCCAGTACTTC.